This entry lists 31 T cell receptor beta chains sequenced from one sample in a study of blood T cell repertoires in COVID-19. The data were produced by immunoSEQ multiplex PCR, yet TCRdb's version contains in-frame clones alone and is incomplete. The sample contains 200,000 to 300,000 clones, around nine tenths of which appear only once. Sequenced input: peripheral blood. These receptors were taken from a woman between 70 and 85 years old with active or convalescent COVID-19.

The rearrangement links TRBV5-1 to TRBJ2-1; D remains ambiguous. V shed 0 bases and J shed 5 bases, with 12 bases lying between them. This CDR3 spans 15 amino acids. CDR1 is SGHRS and CDR2 is YFSETQ in the germline V gene. The CDR3 loop reads CASSLEPGYHNEQFF. In nucleotides, the CDR3 is TGCGCCAGCAGCTTGGAGCCGGGTTACCACAATGAGCAGTTCTTC.

The chain employs TRBV12-3 or TRBV12-4 and TRBJ1-2; D not resolved. The CDR3 has 12 amino acids. V was trimmed by 1 base and J by 7 bases, leaving 7 bases between them. CDR3 sequence reads: CASSLGAIGYTF. DNA for the CDR3: TGTGCCAGCAGTTTAGGGGCAATTGGCTACACCTTC.

This chain uses TRBV7-2 with TRBJ2-2, with D tentatively TRBD1 (6 bases). Germline CDR1 and CDR2: SGHTA and FQGNSA. The CDR3 runs to 13 residues. Trimming pared 9 bases from V and 2 bases from J, leaving 10 bases between. CDR3 protein: CASTQGNTGELFF. CDR3 in DNA: TGTGCCAGTACACAGGGAAACACCGGGGAGCTGTTTTTT. Together with reference TRBV7-2 and TRBJ2-2, the CDR3 gives the full variable domain: GAGVSQSPSNKVTEKGKDVELRCDPISGHTALYWYRQSLGQGLEFLIYFQGNSAPDKSGLPSDRFSAERTGGSVSTLTIQRTQQEDSAVYLCASTQGNTGELFFGEGSRLTVL.

The rearrangement uses TRBV27 and TRBJ2-2; D might be TRBD2 (6 bases). From germline, CDR1 is MNHEY and CDR2 SMNVEV (reference sequence). V was pared by 3 bases and J by 5 bases, with 7 bases between. The CDR3 covers 13 residues. DNA of the CDR3: TGTGCCAGCAGTTTCGGGGGTACCGGGGAGCTGTTTTTT. Protein: CASSFGGTGELFF.

This chain uses TRBV15 with TRBJ2-1, with D perhaps matching TRBD2 (5 bases). Per the germline V gene, CDR1 is LNHNV and CDR2 is YYDKDF (reference sequence). The CDR3 runs 13 residues. Trimming took 0 bases from V and 9 from J, leaving 9 bases between them. The DNA for the CDR3 is TGTGCCACCAGCAGAGATCGGGGTGGTGAGCAGTTCTTC. Amino acid sequence: CATSRDRGGEQFF.

The V gene is TRBV24-1, the J gene TRBJ1-1; D call uncertain. The V gene lost 2 bases and the J gene lost 6 bases, with 6 bases spanning the gap. Germline V gives CDR1 KGHDR, CDR2 SFDVKD. The CDR3 is 12 residues long. DNA for the CDR3: TGTGCCACCAGTGATTCCGGGGCTGAAGCTTTCTTT. Amino acids: CATSDSGAEAFF.

This rearrangement joins TRBV10-1 to TRBJ1-2; 10 nucleotides line up with TRBD1. J was trimmed by 7 bases and V by 6 bases; bases with no gene match: 5. Per the germline V gene, CDR1 is WNHNN and CDR2 is SYGVQD (reference sequence). The CDR3 has 13 residues. The CDR3 spells CASSPGTGVGYTF. In DNA form, the CDR3 reads TGCGCCAGCAGCCCCGGGACAGGGGTTGGCTACACCTTC.

The rearrangement joins TRBV6-5 to TRBJ1-2, with no clear D. Germline-derived CDR1 and CDR2 are MNHEY and SVGAGI. CDR3 length equals 12 residues. Trimming left V 6 bases short and J 4 bases short, with 9 bases between. CDR3 DNA: TGTGCCAGCAGACCGGGAGGCTATGGCTACACCTTC. Translated: CASRPGGYGYTF.

The J gene is TRBJ2-2, the V gene TRBV27; D is ambiguous. Germline assignment: CDR1 MNHEY and CDR2 SMNVEV (reference sequence). V was cut by 5 bases and J by 1 base, with 8 bases left in between. The CDR3 is 14 residues long. DNA for the CDR3: TGTGCCAGCAGTATGTCTAAGAACACCGGGGAGCTGTTTTTT. Protein: CASSMSKNTGELFF.

V usage is TRBV7-3 and J usage is TRBJ2-6; possible D gene TRBD2, 6 bases. The CDR3 loop spans 17 amino acids. Between the trimmed V and J ends, which lost 0 bases and 2 bases, there was a span of 11 bases. Germline V gene sequence: CDR1 SGHTA, CDR2 FQGTGA. The CDR3 nucleotides are TGTGCCAGCAGCTTAACTGGAGGGTCGCCTGGGGCCAACGTCCTGACTTTC. Amino acids: CASSLTGGSPGANVLTF. Combining the CDR3 with reference TRBV7-3 and TRBJ2-6 gives the whole variable domain GAGVSQTPSNKVTEKGKYVELRCDPISGHTALYWYRQSLGQGPEFLIYFQGTGAADDSGLPNDRFFAVRPEGSVSTLKIQRTERGDSAVYLCASSLTGGSPGANVLTFGAGSRLTVL.

This chain connects TRBV4-3 to TRBJ1-6, with TRBD1 as a possible D gene (6 bases). Germline CDR1 LGHNA, CDR2 YSLEER. Trimming stripped 0 bases from V and 9 bases from J, with 9 bases between. The CDR3 loop spans 14 amino acids. This CDR3 reads CASSQDRDISPLHF. In nucleotides, the CDR3 is TGCGCCAGCAGCCAAGATCGGGACATTTCACCCCTCCACTTT.

This rearrangement joins TRBV11-3 to TRBJ2-2; 9 bases are a match to TRBD1. V was clipped by 5 bases and J by 2 bases; unmatched bases: 9. The germline V gene encodes CDR1 SGHNT and CDR2 YENEEA. This CDR3 comprises 17 residues. The CDR3 DNA reads TGTGCCAGCAGCCCAGGGGCGGGACAGGGAAACACCGGGGAGCTGTTTTTT. Translating gives CASSPGAGQGNTGELFF.

The chain employs TRBV5-4 and TRBJ2-2, with 9 bases fitting TRBD1. The CDR3 totals 17 residues. The germline CDR1 and CDR2 sequences are SGHNT and YYREEE (reference sequence). The V and J ends lost 4 bases and 3 bases, in that order; junction bases with no gene match: 10. In nucleotides, the CDR3 is TGTGCCAGCAGCATGATACAGGGGGCAGGCGACACCGGGGAGCTGTTTTTT. Translation gives CASSMIQGAGDTGELFF.

This clone was recorded a few times. The chain couples TRBV24-1 to TRBJ1-6, with D hard to call. Germline lookup yields CDR1 KGHDR and CDR2 SFDVKD. V lost 9 bases, J lost 7 bases, and 24 bases lay in between. CDR3 length: 17 amino acids. The CDR3 nucleotides are TGTGCCACCCTTGATGCGCTCCTTCGGGGATCAAATTCACCCCTCCACTTT. The encoded protein is CATLDALLRGSNSPLHF.

The rearrangement joins TRBV7-7 to TRBJ2-7; D possibly corresponds to TRBD2 (6 bases). V shed 5 bases and J shed 1 base, with 12 bases lying between them. Germline loops: CDR1 SSHAT, CDR2 FNYEAQ (reference sequence). The CDR3 totals 14 residues. CDR3 protein: CASSPGRGSYEQYF. CDR3 DNA: TGTGCCAGCAGCCCTGGCCGGGGGTCCTACGAGCAGTACTTC.

The V gene is TRBV27, the J gene TRBJ2-5; 8 nucleotides agree with TRBD1. This CDR3 has 14 residues. J gave up 2 bases and V 8 bases, and 7 bases lay outside the gene matches. Germline lookup yields CDR1 MNHEY and CDR2 SMNVEV (reference sequence). The chain's CDR3 is CASSRDRPQETQYF. As DNA, the CDR3 is TGTGCCAGCTCCAGGGACAGGCCTCAAGAGACCCAGTACTTC.

V is TRBV12-3 or TRBV12-4 and J is TRBJ2-7; D is perhaps TRBD2 (6 bases). The CDR3 has 12 residues. Trimming removed 3 bases at V and 12 bases at J, with 15 bases between. CDR3 region: CASSLGTPVRYF. CDR3 DNA: TGTGCCAGCAGTTTGGGGACTCCCGTGCGGTACTTC.

This chain joins TRBV19 and TRBJ2-1, with 7 bases identical to TRBD1. The J segment lost 6 bases and the V segment lost 2 bases, leaving 10 bases of the junction unmatched. Germline-derived CDR1 and CDR2 are LNHDA and SQIVND (reference sequence). The CDR3 extends over 16 amino acids. The CDR3 sequence: CASSIPQGRGFNEQFF. The CDR3 DNA reads as TGTGCCAGTAGTATACCCCAGGGCAGGGGGTTCAATGAGCAGTTCTTC.

The chain uses TRBV11-2 and TRBJ1-2; D might be TRBD1 (5 bases). CDR1 is SGHAT, CDR2 FQNNGV, per germline. The CDR3 loop spans 16 amino acids. Trimming removed 5 bases at V and 2 bases at J, with 18 bases between. CDR3 in amino acids: CASSRDRSNGNYGYTF. The DNA of the CDR3 is TGTGCCAGCAGCAGAGACAGATCCAACGGGAACTATGGCTACACCTTC.

V gene TRBV25-1 combines with J gene TRBJ2-3, with unresolved D. CDR1 and CDR2 (germline): MGHDK, SYGVNS. The germline V and J ends were trimmed by 8 bases and 5 bases, with 8 bases remaining between them. This CDR3 region has 11 residues. Here the CDR3 DNA reads TGTGCCAGCGGCCGACTAGATACGCAGTATTTT. Its translation: CASGRLDTQYF.

V is TRBV27 and J is TRBJ1-2, with 7 bases aligning to TRBD1. Germline CDR1 MNHEY, CDR2 SMNVEV (reference sequence). The J segment lost 7 bases and the V segment lost 2 bases, leaving 19 bases of the junction unmatched. The CDR3 loop spans 18 amino acids. CDR3 sequence reads: CASSLKRGVQGGDSGYTF. DNA for the CDR3: TGTGCCAGCAGTTTAAAACGAGGGGTTCAGGGGGGTGATTCTGGCTACACCTTC.

CDR3 loop: CASSLGAPDGYTF. Here the CDR3 DNA reads TGCGCCAGCAGCTTGGGGGCCCCCGATGGCTACACCTTC. This chain links TRBV5-1 with TRBJ1-2; D gene ambiguous. The CDR3 sequence is 13 residues long. V was shortened by 0 bases and J by 6 bases, with 9 bases between the two germline ends. Germline V lookup: CDR1 SGHRS, CDR2 YFSETQ.

The chain is built from TRBV7-9 and TRBJ2-3; D is undetermined. Germline CDR1 reads SEHNR; CDR2 reads FQNEAQ (reference sequence). V dropped 4 bases and J dropped 1 base, with 9 bases sitting between them. This CDR3 has 14 amino acids. The CDR3 here is CASSYSSGTDTQYF. The CDR3 bases are TGTGCCAGCAGCTATTCTAGTGGCACAGATACGCAGTATTTT.

The CDR3, as DNA: TGTGCCAGCTCACCTCCGGCCGTTGCTGAGGGTACGCAGTATTTT. Translation: CASSPPAVAEGTQYF. This rearrangement joins TRBV18 to TRBJ2-3; D might be TRBD2 (5 bases). Germline CDR1 reads KGHSH; CDR2 reads LQKENI. CDR3 size: 15 residues. The V gene lost 3 bases and the J gene lost 8 bases, with 18 bases spanning the gap.

The genes are TRBV18 and TRBJ2-7; 8 nucleotides match TRBD1. There are 12 residues in the CDR3. V lost 2 bases and J lost 6; bases outside the gene matches: 0. Germline V gene lookup returns CDR1 KGHSH and CDR2 LQKENI. The CDR3 protein is CASSPDRGEQYF. As DNA, the CDR3 is TGTGCCAGCTCACCAGACAGGGGCGAGCAGTACTTC.

This clone showed up just a few times. The chain carries TRBV7-9 and TRBJ2-7; D might be TRBD1 (5 bases). Germline V gene data show CDR1 as SEHNR and CDR2 as FQNEAQ (reference sequence). The CDR3 runs to 14 residues. The V gene lost 5 bases and the J gene lost 3 bases, with 14 bases spanning the gap. The CDR3 region has the DNA TGTGCCAGCAGCATGACAGAAGGCGGCTACGAGCAGTACTTC. Translating it yields CASSMTEGGYEQYF.

V usage is TRBV6-5 and J usage is TRBJ1-1, with TRBD1 matching 8 bases. The CDR3 has 11 amino acids. The germline gives CDR1 MNHEY, CDR2 SVGAGI. Trimming removed 10 bases from V and 11 bases from J; junction bases left unmatched: 9. The CDR3 nucleotides are TGTGCCACCGCCCTTCAGGGGGCGGCTTTCTTT. This encodes CATALQGAAFF.

CDR3 protein: CASSLSGGYTEAFF. In DNA, the CDR3 is TGCGCCAGCAGCTTGTCAGGGGGATACACTGAAGCTTTCTTT. The chain joins TRBV5-1 to TRBJ1-1; 7 bases are a match to TRBD1. The trim removed 1 base at V and 3 bases at J, leaving 3 bases unmatched. The CDR3 runs 14 residues. Germline V CDR1 and CDR2: SGHRS, YFSETQ.

V is TRBV20-1 and J is TRBJ1-2, with D possibly TRBD1 on 5 matching bases. Germline assignment: CDR1 DFQATT and CDR2 SNEGSKA (reference sequence). This CDR3 has 13 amino acids. Trimming shortened V by 3 bases and J by 8 bases, and 16 bases separated the two germline ends. Written as DNA, the CDR3 is TGCAGTGCTAGTGCGGCCAGGGAAGACGGCTACACCTTC. Translation: CSASAAREDGYTF.

The count of this clone is one. The CDR3 sequence: CASSQALAISNEQFF. Written as DNA, the CDR3 is TGCGCCAGCAGCCAAGCACTAGCGATTTCCAATGAGCAGTTCTTC. This chain joins TRBV4-3 and TRBJ2-1; 7 positions agree with TRBD2. There are 15 residues in the CDR3. Germline values: CDR1 LGHNA, CDR2 YSLEER. The V segment lost 1 base and the J segment 6 bases; nucleotides outside the gene matches: 6.

The chain is built from TRBV7-9 and TRBJ1-5; tentatively, D is TRBD1 (5 bases). The CDR3 sequence is 14 residues long. V dropped 5 bases and J dropped 0 bases, with 8 bases sitting between them. Germline V gene lookup returns CDR1 SEHNR and CDR2 FQNEAQ (reference sequence). This chain's CDR3 is CASSPGNSNQPQHF. CDR3 nucleotides: TGTGCCAGCAGCCCAGGGAATAGCAATCAGCCCCAGCATTTT. The variable domain in full, completed from reference TRBV7-9 and TRBJ1-5, reads DTGVSQNPRHKITKRGQNVTFRCDPISEHNRLYWYRQTLGQGPEFLTYFQNEAQLEKSRLLSDRFSAERPKGSFSTLEIQRTEQGDSAMYLCASSPGNSNQPQHFGDGTRLSIL.